This T cell receptor beta chain was found in a study of blood T cells in healthy people across ages (dated by TCRdb to between 2015 and 2017). Study-level background: In model experiments, template switching captured roughly one uniquely barcoded TCR beta cDNA molecule for every two T cells. The study measured age-related changes in TCR beta repertoire diversity using deep sequencing normalized with unique cDNA molecular identifiers. Four age groups were formed from the donors: young (average 16 years), middle-aged (approximately 39), aged (around 62) and long-lived (less than 85). To avoid experimental bias, donors of different ages were randomly spread across the sequencing lanes. Using the same blood draw, the study looked at two additional independent replicas of 1 million unique cDNA reads for two donors, one aged 18 to 29 and the other aged 80 or older.

Libraries were prepared through 5' RACE. The listed sequencing device is Illumina HiSeq 2500. A second roughly 7 to 12 cycle PCR used a sample-barcoded 5' primer and a J-beta primer mix. A unique molecular identifier was introduced onto each TCR beta cDNA molecule by a template-switch 5' adaptor carrying 12 random nucleotides. Each sample yielded at least 3 million CDR3-containing paired-end reads. First-strand cDNA synthesis was performed from all RNA using the Mint cDNA synthesis kit, with priming by a TRBC-specific oligonucleotide. All cDNA was treated with uracil-DNA glycosylase and then went through a first 18-cycle PCR with the universal primers M1SS and BC2_uni_R. Under the source paper's analysis protocol: For normalization, 1 million high-quality reads were randomly selected from each sample, with every read carrying a distinct molecular identifier. Instead of being binned into consensus sequences, reads with shared molecular identifiers were discarded. CDR3 identification, clonotype clustering and error correction used MiTCR with a Q25 quality threshold and the strictest error-elimination algorithm. Lower-bound total TCR beta diversity was estimated with a nonparametric unseen species model using Euler transformation. Using fastp at Q25 and MiXCR, TCRdb reprocessed the public reads and kept productive beta chains. Entries that share a CDR3 protein sequence are merged under the most common genes and DNA. TCRdb's processing, not the authors', yielded these V and J calls. The sample profile shows some 1.6 million distinct CDR3 sequences; almost 35% of them were found once. Of the sample, around 11% falls within the top ten clones.

For CDR1 and CDR2, the germline V gene lists MDHEN and SYDVKM. Relative to germline, V is 5 bases shorter and J is 0 bases shorter, with 14 bases between their ends. CDR3 length: 15 amino acids, cysteine to phenylalanine. Only the CDR3 portion is preserved as DNA: 45 bases, with reading frame beginning at the first base. This clonotype came up a few times. Its antigen specificity is not known. Base qualities are not recorded, but no much larger clone differs from it by a single base. What the work shows at the level of the full study, not this receptor alone: There was a strong correlation between observed TCR beta diversity and the percentage of naive T cells measured by flow cytometry. As age increased, observed TCR beta diversity per million T cells dropped in a roughly linear way, and a significant reduction was already evident by age 40. Conclusive comparison of naive and antigen-experienced compartments was prevented by the profiling of bulk unsorted PBMCs. Compared with the aged group, the long-lived group had more naive CD4+ T cells, fewer expanded clones and increased TCR diversity, suggesting age selection. Estimates of total diversity based on one million sequenced T cells were regarded as lower bounds and as underestimates. Donor CMV infection status was unknown, potentially confounding age-related changes in expanded clonotypes.

The donors were some 39 Caucasian individuals from Russia, aged about 6 to 100 years, who were systemically healthy. Around 9.9 milliliters of peripheral blood were collected from each donor into EDTA-treated Vacutainer tubes. PBMCs were isolated by Ficoll-Paque density-gradient centrifugation, with at least 6 million obtained per sample. Total RNA was extracted from PBMCs with Trizol reagent, with at least 6 micrograms obtained per sample. For every donor, an aliquot of PBMCs went through flow cytometry to measure the percentages of naive CD45RAhigh/CD27high T cells. The sequenced sample was blood. The chain joins TRBV28 to TRBJ2-7; the D gene is possibly TRBD1 or TRBD2, with 6 bases matching each. This clonotype was obtained from a woman in her twenties or thirties in good health. Read as DNA, the sequence is TGTGCCAGCAGTCGCCTGGGGGGCCTCTCCTACGAGCAGTACTTC. Its protein reads: CASSRLGGLSYEQYF.